The 16 T cell receptor beta chains listed next were all sequenced from one sample in a study of cytomegalovirus exposure and HLA in healthy donors. The PCR contained 60 Vbeta and 13 Jbeta primers. Profiled with immunoSEQ multiplex PCR; TCRdb holds only in-frame clones, not every one. The data contain roughly 180,000 clones, just over 75% of them seen just once; the ten biggest clones take up 1.4%. Input material: PBMCs. The source is a young woman in good health and CMV-seropositive.

This clone was counted once. The chain employs TRBV27 and TRBJ2-7; 7 bases match TRBD2. J lost 3 bases, V lost 5 bases, and 7 bases had no gene match. This CDR3 comprises 14 residues. CDR1 is MNHEY, CDR2 SMNVEV, per germline (reference sequence). The CDR3 DNA reads TGTGCCAGCAGTCTCCTAGCGGACCACTACGAGCAGTACTTC. It codes for CASSLLADHYEQYF.

This chain joins TRBV29-1 and TRBJ1-2; D ambiguous. V was trimmed by 5 bases and J by 0 bases, leaving 7 bases between them. CDR3 length: 12 amino acids. Germline V gives CDR1 SQVTM, CDR2 ANQGSEA. The CDR3 DNA reads as TGCAGCGTTTCTACAGCTAACTATGGCTACACCTTC. Translated, it gives CSVSTANYGYTF.

The V call is TRBV4-1, the J call TRBJ1-2; D gene uncertain. Germline CDR1 and CDR2: MGHRA and YSYEKL. Trimming took 0 bases from V and 2 from J, leaving 13 bases between them. The CDR3 contains 16 residues. The CDR3 reads CASSQEAGSKNYGYTF. DNA for the CDR3: TGCGCCAGCAGCCAAGAAGCGGGGAGCAAGAACTATGGCTACACCTTC.

This clone was seen a few times. The V and J genes are TRBV4-2 and TRBJ2-7; a weak D match, TRBD2 (6 bases). The V and J ends lost 0 bases and 6 bases respectively, with 12 bases between them. CDR3 size: 14 residues. The germline CDR1 and CDR2 sequences are LGHNA and YNFKEQ. The CDR3, as DNA: TGTGCCAGCAGCCAAGATCGCGTGGGAGGCGAGCAGTACTTC. Translated, it gives CASSQDRVGGEQYF.

The genes are TRBV2 and TRBJ2-2; a weak D match, TRBD2 (6 bases). Trimming took off 7 bases at V and 0 bases at J, with 9 bases between the two ends. Per germline, CDR1 SNHLY and CDR2 FYNNEI. The CDR3 consists of 14 residues. CDR3 sequence (DNA): TGTGCCAGCATCGGGAGCGCGAACACCGGGGAGCTGTTTTTT. This sequence encodes CASIGSANTGELFF.

This chain connects TRBV30 to TRBJ1-1, with 9 bases fitting TRBD1. The CDR3 loop spans 14 amino acids. With V trimmed by 3 bases and J by 4 bases, 6 bases remained unmatched. Looked up from germline, CDR1 is GTSNPN and CDR2 is SVGIG (reference sequence). CDR3 loop: CAWRRTGVGTEAFF. The CDR3 nucleotides read TGTGCCTGGAGGCGGACAGGGGTGGGCACTGAAGCTTTCTTT.

This clone has a handful of counts. The gene calls are TRBV6-5 and TRBJ1-1; 8 nucleotides agree with TRBD1. V lost 6 bases to trimming and J lost 5 bases; unmatched junction nucleotides: 8. The CDR3 length is 14 residues. Germline V gene sequence: CDR1 MNHEY, CDR2 SVGAGI. This chain's CDR3 is CASRKDRGVTEAFF. In nucleotides, the CDR3 is TGTGCCAGCAGGAAAGACAGGGGAGTTACTGAAGCTTTCTTT.

This clone was counted once. The rearrangement joins TRBV9 to TRBJ2-5, with TRBD1 as a possible D gene (7 bases). This CDR3 has 15 amino acids. V was pared by 3 bases and J by 5 bases, with 17 bases between. Germline CDR1 reads SGDLS; CDR2 reads YYNGEE. The CDR3 protein is CASSDGTVAEETQYF. CDR3 DNA sequence: TGTGCCAGCAGCGATGGGACAGTAGCGGAGGAGACCCAGTACTTC.

V usage is TRBV7-2 and J usage is TRBJ1-3, with 9 bases aligning to TRBD1. The CDR3 is 16 amino acids. Germline values: CDR1 SGHTA, CDR2 FQGNSA. The junction had 8 bases not matched to a gene; V was cut back by 4 bases and J by 4 bases. CDR3 sequence reads: CASSSRTTGGGNTIYF. The CDR3 DNA follows: TGTGCCAGCAGCTCCAGGACGACAGGGGGAGGAAACACCATATATTTT.

The chain uses TRBV28 and TRBJ2-7; D is possibly TRBD1 (5 bases). The CDR3 runs 13 residues. Deletions cut 6 bases from V and 1 base from J, with 10 bases between. The germline V gene has CDR1 MDHEN and CDR2 SYDVKM. The DNA of the CDR3 is TGTGCCAGCAGGAACGCAGGGTCCTACGAGCAGTACTTC. This codes for CASRNAGSYEQYF.

A few counts support this clone. The chain has TRBV19 and TRBJ1-2; 9 positions match TRBD1. The trim removed 6 bases at V and 6 bases at J, leaving 11 bases unmatched. The CDR3 runs 15 residues. The germline V gene encodes CDR1 LNHDA and CDR2 SQIVND (reference sequence). This chain's CDR3 is CASSPQHGTGNGYTF. CDR3 DNA sequence: TGTGCCAGTAGCCCTCAACACGGGACAGGGAATGGCTACACCTTC. The full variable domain, with the rest looked up from reference TRBV19 and TRBJ1-2, is DGGITQSPKYLFRKEGQNVTLSCEQNLNHDAMYWYRQDPGQGLRLIYYSQIVNDFQKGDIAEGYSVSREKKESFPLTVTSAQKNPTAFYLCASSPQHGTGNGYTFGSGTRLTVV.

The chain uses TRBV28 and TRBJ2-2; D tentatively reads TRBD1 or TRBD2 (6 bases each). V was trimmed by 10 bases and J by 0 bases, leaving 12 bases between them. Germline CDR1 is MDHEN and CDR2 is SYDVKM. The CDR3 covers 14 residues. The CDR3 loop reads CATRGLANTGELFF. CDR3 nucleotides: TGTGCCACCAGGGGACTTGCGAACACCGGGGAGCTGTTTTTT.

The CDR3 spells CACSGSRYEQYF. In DNA form, the CDR3 reads TGTGCCTGCAGCGGGAGCCGCTACGAGCAGTACTTC. The chain employs TRBV30 and TRBJ2-7; 8 bases are shared with TRBD2. The CDR3 has 12 amino acids. J lost 3 bases, V lost 6 bases, and 4 bases had no gene match. The germline V gene encodes CDR1 GTSNPN and CDR2 SVGIG (reference sequence).

This chain connects TRBV28 to TRBJ1-2; D ambiguous. Germline CDR1 is MDHEN and CDR2 is SYDVKM. With 6 bases removed from V and 7 bases from J, the gap between germline ends came to 12 bases. The CDR3 is made up of 12 amino acids. CDR3 region: CASSRARGGYTF. The CDR3 nucleotides read TGTGCCAGCAGCCGAGCTCGTGGTGGCTACACCTTC.

The gene calls are TRBV9 and TRBJ1-4; D call uncertain. The CDR3 extends over 15 amino acids. Germline V gene lookup returns CDR1 SGDLS and CDR2 YYNGEE. V lost 3 bases to trimming and J lost 2 bases, with 11 bases between them. CDR3 nucleotide sequence: TGTGCCAGCAGCGGGTACGGGTCGACTAATGAAAAACTGTTTTTT. Protein product: CASSGYGSTNEKLFF.

This sequence joins TRBV11-2 and TRBJ2-7, with 9 bases that match TRBD2. The CDR3 spans 16 residues. J was trimmed by 0 bases and V by 6 bases; bases with no gene match: 9. From germline, CDR1 is SGHAT and CDR2 FQNNGV. The CDR3 loop is CASSLSAREGSYEQYF. The CDR3 nucleotides read TGTGCCAGCAGTCTGTCTGCGCGGGAGGGCTCCTACGAGCAGTACTTC.